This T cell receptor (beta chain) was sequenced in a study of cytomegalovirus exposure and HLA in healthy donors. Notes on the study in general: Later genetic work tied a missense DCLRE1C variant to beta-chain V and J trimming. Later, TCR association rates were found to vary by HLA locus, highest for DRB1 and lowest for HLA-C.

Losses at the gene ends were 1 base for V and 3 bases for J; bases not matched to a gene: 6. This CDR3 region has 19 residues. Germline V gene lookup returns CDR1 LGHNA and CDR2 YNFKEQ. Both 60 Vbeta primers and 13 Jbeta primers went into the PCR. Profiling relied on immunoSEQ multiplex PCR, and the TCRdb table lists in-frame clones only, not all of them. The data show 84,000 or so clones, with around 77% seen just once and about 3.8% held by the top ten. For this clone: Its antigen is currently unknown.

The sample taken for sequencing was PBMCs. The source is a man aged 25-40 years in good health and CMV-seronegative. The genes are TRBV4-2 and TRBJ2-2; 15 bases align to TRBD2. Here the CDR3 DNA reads TGTGCCAGCAGCCAAGTTTTAGGACTAGCGGGAGGGGACACCGGGGAGCTGTTTTTT. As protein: CASSQVLGLAGGDTGELFF.